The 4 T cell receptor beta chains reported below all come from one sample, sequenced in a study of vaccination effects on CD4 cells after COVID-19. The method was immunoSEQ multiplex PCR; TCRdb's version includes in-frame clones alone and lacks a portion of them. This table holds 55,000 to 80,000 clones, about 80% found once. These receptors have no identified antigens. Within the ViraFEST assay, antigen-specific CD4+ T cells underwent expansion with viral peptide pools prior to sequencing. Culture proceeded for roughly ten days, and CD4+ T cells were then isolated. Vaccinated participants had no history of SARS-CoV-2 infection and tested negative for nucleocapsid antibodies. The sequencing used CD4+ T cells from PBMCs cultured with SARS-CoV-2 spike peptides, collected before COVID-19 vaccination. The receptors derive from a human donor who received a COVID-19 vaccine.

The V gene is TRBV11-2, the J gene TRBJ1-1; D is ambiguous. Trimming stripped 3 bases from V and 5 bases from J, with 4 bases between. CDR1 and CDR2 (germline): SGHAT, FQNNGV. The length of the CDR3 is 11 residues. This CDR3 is CASSLGTEAFF. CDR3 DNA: TGTGCCAGCAGCTTGGGGACTGAAGCTTTCTTT.

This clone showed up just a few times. CDR3 residues: CASSPTQGPFGNEQFF. CDR3 coding DNA: TGTGCCAGCAGCCCAACACAGGGGCCGTTCGGGAATGAGCAGTTCTTC. The chain uses TRBV7-6 and TRBJ2-1; 7 bases are a match to TRBD1. The CDR3 spans 16 residues. Trimming cost V 5 bases and J 7 bases; bases outside gene matches: 14. Germline CDR1 is SGHVS and CDR2 is FNYEAQ.

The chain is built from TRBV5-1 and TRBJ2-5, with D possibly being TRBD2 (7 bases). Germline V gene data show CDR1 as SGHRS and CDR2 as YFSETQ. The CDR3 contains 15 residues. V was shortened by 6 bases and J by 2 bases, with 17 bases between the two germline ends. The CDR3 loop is CASNPGGGGQETQYF. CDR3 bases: TGCGCCAGCAACCCCGGGGGCGGGGGACAAGAGACCCAGTACTTC.

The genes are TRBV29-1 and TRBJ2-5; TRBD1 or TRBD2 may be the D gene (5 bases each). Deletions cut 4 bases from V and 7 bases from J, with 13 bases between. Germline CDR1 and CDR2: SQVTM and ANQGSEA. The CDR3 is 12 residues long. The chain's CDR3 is CSVAGGVATQYF. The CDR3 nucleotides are TGCAGCGTTGCTGGGGGAGTCGCGACCCAGTACTTC.